A selection of T cell receptor beta chains follows, all from one sample in a study of T cells after yellow fever vaccination. TCRdb used MiXCR to reprocess the 5' RACE reads, holding one entry per CDR3 protein. Here the sample spans around 120,000 distinct CDR3 sequences, around 15% being singletons. The source was CD8+ T cells sorted from PBMCs, collected 5 days after the yellow fever booster vaccination. These TCRs come from a man between 18 and 29 years old who received the YFV17D yellow fever vaccine. Both conserved end residues are part of each CDR3. Fields, in order: J gene, D gene, V gene, clone size, CDR3 DNA, CDR3 protein. A D gene is named only where the DNA matches it firmly. For some rows the clone size is stated as once, few or many, or as a class when expanded; others skip it.

j_call: TRBJ2-5
d_call: NA
v_call: TRBV7-8
clone_size: few
cdr3_nt: TGTGCCAGCTATACCGGGCTCACCTTACAAGAGACCCAGTACTTC
cdr3_aa: CASYTGLTLQETQYF

j_call: TRBJ2-2
d_call: NA
v_call: TRBV4-2
clone_size: NA
cdr3_nt: TGTGCCAGCCGCCCAGTCGGGGTAGCCGGGGAGCTGTTTTTT
cdr3_aa: CASRPVGVAGELFF

j_call: TRBJ2-7
d_call: NA
v_call: TRBV4-2
clone_size: NA
cdr3_nt: TGTGCCAGCAGCGACATGGGGGTTAACGAGCAGTACTTC
cdr3_aa: CASSDMGVNEQYF

j_call: TRBJ2-1
d_call: TRBD1
v_call: TRBV10-3
clone_size: few
cdr3_nt: TGTGCCATCAGTGAGGTGTTCGGGACAGGGTTAAATGAGCAGTTCTTC
cdr3_aa: CAISEVFGTGLNEQFF

j_call: TRBJ1-1
d_call: NA
v_call: TRBV29-1
clone_size: few
cdr3_nt: TGCAGCGTTGGCGGGGAGGAAAACACTGAAGCTTTCTTT
cdr3_aa: CSVGGEENTEAFF

j_call: TRBJ2-3
d_call: NA
v_call: TRBV6-5
clone_size: NA
cdr3_nt: TGTGCCAGCAGCGGGACCACGGAAACCCCAGATACGCAGTATTTT
cdr3_aa: CASSGTTETPDTQYF

j_call: TRBJ1-5
d_call: TRBD1
v_call: TRBV20-1
clone_size: few
cdr3_nt: TGCAGTGCTACGAAGACCAGGGGGGAATGGAATCAGCCCCAGCATTTT
cdr3_aa: CSATKTRGEWNQPQHF

j_call: TRBJ2-3
d_call: NA
v_call: TRBV6-1
clone_size: few
cdr3_nt: TGTGCCAGCAGTGCGCCAGCGCTAAGCACAGATACGCAGTATTTT
cdr3_aa: CASSAPALSTDTQYF

j_call: TRBJ1-5
d_call: NA
v_call: TRBV27
clone_size: few
cdr3_nt: TGTGCCAGCAGTTTATTCCCAGGGAACAATCAGCCCCAGCATTTT
cdr3_aa: CASSLFPGNNQPQHF

j_call: TRBJ2-7
d_call: TRBD1
v_call: TRBV7-6
clone_size: NA
cdr3_nt: TGTGCCAGCAGCGCAGGACAGGGACACTCCTACGAGCAGTACTTC
cdr3_aa: CASSAGQGHSYEQYF

j_call: TRBJ2-2
d_call: TRBD1
v_call: TRBV25-1
clone_size: NA
cdr3_nt: TGTGCCAGCAGTCGGGACAGGGTTTACACCGGGGAGCTGTTTTTT
cdr3_aa: CASSRDRVYTGELFF

j_call: TRBJ2-3
d_call: NA
v_call: TRBV11-2
clone_size: NA
cdr3_nt: TGTGCCAGCAGCAACTCTCCGGACGGTACGCAGTATTTT
cdr3_aa: CASSNSPDGTQYF

j_call: TRBJ2-1
d_call: NA
v_call: TRBV7-9
clone_size: NA
cdr3_nt: TGTGCCAGCAGCTCCTTAGGGGGAGGGCATGAGCAGTTCTTC
cdr3_aa: CASSSLGGGHEQFF

j_call: TRBJ1-6
d_call: NA
v_call: TRBV5-1
clone_size: few
cdr3_nt: TGCGCCAGCCGCCATAGCGGGGAAAATTCACCCCTCCACTTT
cdr3_aa: CASRHSGENSPLHF

j_call: TRBJ1-1
d_call: NA
v_call: TRBV2
clone_size: NA
cdr3_nt: TGTGCCAGCAGTGAAGCCCCGTTCGAAGCTTTCTTT
cdr3_aa: CASSEAPFEAFF

j_call: TRBJ1-1
d_call: NA
v_call: TRBV19
clone_size: few
cdr3_nt: TGTGCCAGTAGTTTCGCAGGGGTTGGCACTGAAGCTTTCTTT
cdr3_aa: CASSFAGVGTEAFF

j_call: TRBJ1-6
d_call: NA
v_call: TRBV4-1
clone_size: few
cdr3_nt: TGCGCCAGCAGCCAAGAGGGGGGGTCACCCCTCCACTTT
cdr3_aa: CASSQEGGSPLHF

j_call: TRBJ1-2
d_call: NA
v_call: TRBV6-5
clone_size: NA
cdr3_nt: TGTGCCAGTTCTCCGGGACGGTCGAACTATGGCTACACCTTC
cdr3_aa: CASSPGRSNYGYTF

j_call: TRBJ2-1
d_call: NA
v_call: TRBV6-2/TRBV6-3
clone_size: NA
cdr3_nt: TGTGCCAGCAGTTATGAACTACAGGGTGGTGAGCAGTTCTTC
cdr3_aa: CASSYELQGGEQFF

j_call: TRBJ1-2
d_call: NA
v_call: TRBV7-3
clone_size: NA
cdr3_nt: TGTGCCAGCAGCACTAACACGTTGCAGGCCGGCTACACCTTC
cdr3_aa: CASSTNTLQAGYTF

j_call: TRBJ1-5
d_call: TRBD1
v_call: TRBV5-6
clone_size: NA
cdr3_nt: TGTGCCAGCAGCCTCGGGACAGCGATTGCCACACGGCATTTT
cdr3_aa: CASSLGTAIATRHF

j_call: TRBJ1-5
d_call: NA
v_call: TRBV7-2
clone_size: NA
cdr3_nt: TGTGCCAGCAGCTGGGACGGTGATAGCAATCAGCCCCAGCATTTT
cdr3_aa: CASSWDGDSNQPQHF

j_call: TRBJ1-5
d_call: NA
v_call: TRBV12-3/TRBV12-4
clone_size: few
cdr3_nt: TGTGCCAGCAGTTTAGGGAAGGGTCAGCCCCAGCATTTT
cdr3_aa: CASSLGKGQPQHF

j_call: TRBJ1-4
d_call: TRBD1
v_call: TRBV6-5
clone_size: NA
cdr3_nt: TGTGCCAGCAGTCGTGGACAGGGTGCTGAAAAACTGTTTTTT
cdr3_aa: CASSRGQGAEKLFF

j_call: TRBJ1-1
d_call: NA
v_call: TRBV7-6
clone_size: few
cdr3_nt: TGTGCCAGCAGCTTACACAGCATGAACACTGAAGCTTTCTTT
cdr3_aa: CASSLHSMNTEAFF

j_call: TRBJ2-1
d_call: TRBD1
v_call: TRBV18
clone_size: NA
cdr3_nt: TGTGCCAGCTCAGAACCGGGACAGGGGGATGTTAATGAGCAGTTCTTC
cdr3_aa: CASSEPGQGDVNEQFF

j_call: TRBJ2-3
d_call: TRBD2
v_call: TRBV20-1
clone_size: few
cdr3_nt: TGCAGTGCTAGAGAATTGGGGACTAGGAGAAAAATTGATACGCAGTATTTT
cdr3_aa: CSARELGTRRKIDTQYF

j_call: TRBJ2-7
d_call: NA
v_call: TRBV25-1
clone_size: few
cdr3_nt: TGTGCCAGCAGTGAATTTGGACTCCAAGGGGAGTACGAGCAGTACTTC
cdr3_aa: CASSEFGLQGEYEQYF

j_call: TRBJ1-5
d_call: TRBD1
v_call: TRBV6-5
clone_size: NA
cdr3_nt: TGTGCCAGCAGCTTAACACAGGGGGCAAGCCAGCCCCAGCATTTT
cdr3_aa: CASSLTQGASQPQHF

j_call: TRBJ2-2
d_call: TRBD2
v_call: TRBV4-3
clone_size: NA
cdr3_nt: TGCGCCAGCAGCCAAAGTGGGAGGGGCACCGGGGAGCTGTTTTTT
cdr3_aa: CASSQSGRGTGELFF

j_call: TRBJ2-3
d_call: TRBD2
v_call: TRBV19
clone_size: NA
cdr3_nt: TGTGCCAGTAGTTCCCTAGCGGGGAGGACAGATACGCAGTATTTT
cdr3_aa: CASSSLAGRTDTQYF